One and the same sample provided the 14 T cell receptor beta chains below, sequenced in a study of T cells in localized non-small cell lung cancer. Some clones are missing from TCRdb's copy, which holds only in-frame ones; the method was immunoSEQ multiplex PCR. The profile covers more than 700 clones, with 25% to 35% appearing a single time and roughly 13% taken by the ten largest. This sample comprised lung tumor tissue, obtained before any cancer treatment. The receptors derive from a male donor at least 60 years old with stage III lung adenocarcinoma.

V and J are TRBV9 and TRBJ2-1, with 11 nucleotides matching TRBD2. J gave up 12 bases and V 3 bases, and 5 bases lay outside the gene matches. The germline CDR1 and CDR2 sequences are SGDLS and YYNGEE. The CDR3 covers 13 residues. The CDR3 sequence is CASSAGTSGPQFF. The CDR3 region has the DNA TGTGCCAGCAGCGCCGGGACTAGCGGACCGCAGTTCTTC.

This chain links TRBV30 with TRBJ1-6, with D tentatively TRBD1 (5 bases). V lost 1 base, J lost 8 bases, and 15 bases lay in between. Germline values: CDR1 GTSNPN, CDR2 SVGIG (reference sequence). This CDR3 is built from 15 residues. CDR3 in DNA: TGTGCCTGGAGTGGAAATCAGGGCGACGATTCACCCCTCCACTTT. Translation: CAWSGNQGDDSPLHF.

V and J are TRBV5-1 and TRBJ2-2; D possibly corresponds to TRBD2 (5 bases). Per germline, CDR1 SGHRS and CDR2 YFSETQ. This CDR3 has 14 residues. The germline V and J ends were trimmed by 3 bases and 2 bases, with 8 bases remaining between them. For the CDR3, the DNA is TGCGCCAGCAGCTGGACTGGAAACACCGGGGAGCTGTTTTTT. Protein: CASSWTGNTGELFF.

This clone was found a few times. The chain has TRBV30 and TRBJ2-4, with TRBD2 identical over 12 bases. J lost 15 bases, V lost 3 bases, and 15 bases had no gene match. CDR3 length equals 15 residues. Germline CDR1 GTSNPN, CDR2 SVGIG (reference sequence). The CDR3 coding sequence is TGTGCCTGGAGCGATAAGACTAGCGGGAGCCCCGTAGGGTACTTC. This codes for CAWSDKTSGSPVGYF.

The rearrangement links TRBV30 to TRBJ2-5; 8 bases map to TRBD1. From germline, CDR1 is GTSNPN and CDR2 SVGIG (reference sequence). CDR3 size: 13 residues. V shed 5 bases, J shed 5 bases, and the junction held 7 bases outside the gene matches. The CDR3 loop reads CAWSRGRRETQYF. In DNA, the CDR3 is TGTGCCTGGTCCAGGGGGCGAAGGGAGACCCAGTACTTC.

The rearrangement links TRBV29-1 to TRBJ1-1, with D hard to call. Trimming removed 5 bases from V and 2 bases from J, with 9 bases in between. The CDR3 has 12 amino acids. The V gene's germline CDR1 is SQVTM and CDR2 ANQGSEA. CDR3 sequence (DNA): TGCAGCGTTAGGACGGGAAACACTGAAGCTTTCTTT. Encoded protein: CSVRTGNTEAFF. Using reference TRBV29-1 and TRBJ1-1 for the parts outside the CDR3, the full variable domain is SAVISQKPSRDICQRGTSLTIQCQVDSQVTMMFWYRQQPGQSLTLIATANQGSEATYESGFVIDKFPISRPNLTFSTLTVSNMSPEDSSIYLCSVRTGNTEAFFGQGTRLTVV.

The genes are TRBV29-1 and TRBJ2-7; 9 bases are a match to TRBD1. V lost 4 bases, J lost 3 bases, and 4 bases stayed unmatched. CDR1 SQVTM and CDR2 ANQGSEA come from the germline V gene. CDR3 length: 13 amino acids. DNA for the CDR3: TGCAGCGTTGGTAGGGACAGGGTCTACGAGCAGTACTTC. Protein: CSVGRDRVYEQYF.

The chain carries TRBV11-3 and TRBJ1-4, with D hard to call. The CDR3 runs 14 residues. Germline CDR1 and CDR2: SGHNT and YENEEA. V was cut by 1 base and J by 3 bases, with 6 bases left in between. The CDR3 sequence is CASSLGLANEKLFF. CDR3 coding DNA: TGTGCCAGCAGCTTAGGTTTAGCTAATGAAAAACTGTTTTTT.

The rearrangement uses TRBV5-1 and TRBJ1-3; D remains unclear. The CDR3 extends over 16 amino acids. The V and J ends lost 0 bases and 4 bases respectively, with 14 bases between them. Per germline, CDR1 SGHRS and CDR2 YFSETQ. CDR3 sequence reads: CASSLAAGTGGNTIYF. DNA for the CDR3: TGCGCCAGCAGCTTGGCAGCCGGAACGGGCGGAAACACCATATATTTT.

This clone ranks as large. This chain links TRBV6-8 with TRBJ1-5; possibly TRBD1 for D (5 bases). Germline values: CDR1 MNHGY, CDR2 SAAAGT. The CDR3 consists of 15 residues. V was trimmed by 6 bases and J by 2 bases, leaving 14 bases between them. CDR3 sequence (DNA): TGTGCCAGCAGCGAATCGGGGGTGGGCAATCAGCCCCAGCATTTT. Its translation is CASSESGVGNQPQHF.

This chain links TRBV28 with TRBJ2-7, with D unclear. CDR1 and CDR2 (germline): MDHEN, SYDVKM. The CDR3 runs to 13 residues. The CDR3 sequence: CVSRRSHVHEQYF. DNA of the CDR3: TGTGTTAGTAGACGGTCCCACGTCCACGAGCAGTACTTC.

CDR3 amino acids: CASSRFGGSGSTDTQYF. The CDR3 DNA reads TGTGCCAGTAGTCGGTTTGGCGGGAGTGGCTCCACAGATACGCAGTATTTT. The chain employs TRBV19 and TRBJ2-3; TRBD2 matches 7 bases. Germline lookup yields CDR1 LNHDA and CDR2 SQIVND (reference sequence). This CDR3 has 17 residues. V gave up 5 bases and J gave up 2 bases; unmatched junction bases: 13.

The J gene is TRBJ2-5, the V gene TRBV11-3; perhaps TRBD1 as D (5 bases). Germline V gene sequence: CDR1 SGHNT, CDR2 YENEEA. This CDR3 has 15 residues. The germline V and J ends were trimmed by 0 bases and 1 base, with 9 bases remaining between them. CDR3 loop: CASSLESTAQETQYF. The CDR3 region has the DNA TGTGCCAGCAGCTTAGAGTCGACAGCCCAAGAGACCCAGTACTTC.

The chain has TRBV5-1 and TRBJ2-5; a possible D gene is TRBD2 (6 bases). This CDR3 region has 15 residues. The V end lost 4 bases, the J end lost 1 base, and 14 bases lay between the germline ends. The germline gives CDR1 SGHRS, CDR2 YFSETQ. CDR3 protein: CASSPQAGPQETQYF. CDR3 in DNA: TGCGCCAGCAGCCCGCAGGCGGGACCCCAAGAGACCCAGTACTTC.